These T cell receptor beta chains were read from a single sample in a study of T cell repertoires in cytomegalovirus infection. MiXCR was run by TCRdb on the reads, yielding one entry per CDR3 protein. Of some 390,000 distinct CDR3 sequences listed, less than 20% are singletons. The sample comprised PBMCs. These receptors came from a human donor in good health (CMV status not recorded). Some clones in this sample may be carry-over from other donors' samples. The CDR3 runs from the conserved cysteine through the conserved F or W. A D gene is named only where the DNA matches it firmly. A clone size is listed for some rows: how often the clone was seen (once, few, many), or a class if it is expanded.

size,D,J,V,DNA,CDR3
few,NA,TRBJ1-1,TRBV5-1,TGCGCCAGCAGCTTGTGGGGCCCAGGGCGCACTGAAGCTTTCTTT,CASSLWGPGRTEAFF
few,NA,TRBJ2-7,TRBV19,TGTGCCAGTGCCCGACCAGAGTTCTCCTACGAGCAGTACTTC,CASARPEFSYEQYF
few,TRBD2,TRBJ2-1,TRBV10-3,TGTGCCATCAGTGGAGTCGCGGGAGTATACAATGAGCAGTTCTTC,CAISGVAGVYNEQFF
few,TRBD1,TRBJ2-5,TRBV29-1,TGCAGCGTTGAAGGAAAGGACAGGGTCGGGGAGACCCAGTACTTC,CSVEGKDRVGETQYF
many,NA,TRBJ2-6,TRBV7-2,TGTGCCAGCAGCTGGCCAGAGGCCAACGTCCTGACTTTC,CASSWPEANVLTF
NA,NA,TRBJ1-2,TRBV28,TGTGTCAGCAGTTTAACGCCCTACGGCTACACCTTC,CVSSLTPYGYTF
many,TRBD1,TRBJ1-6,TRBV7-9,TGTGCCAGCACGGGACAGGGGGCGAGGAATTCACCCCTCCACTTT,CASTGQGARNSPLHF
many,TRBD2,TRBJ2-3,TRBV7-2,TGTGCCAGCAGCTTAGAAGGCGGGGGGGCGGATACGCAGTATTTT,CASSLEGGGADTQYF
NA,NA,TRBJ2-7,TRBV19,TGTGCCAGTAGTATCGGGGCCGGGCGGTCGCCCGAGCAGTACTTC,CASSIGAGRSPEQYF
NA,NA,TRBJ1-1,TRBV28,TGTGCCAGCAGTTTTAGGGTTGACAGGTCCGACACTGAAGCTTTCTTT,CASSFRVDRSDTEAFF
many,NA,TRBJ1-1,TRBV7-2,TGTGCCAGCAGCCCTACAGGGCTCGCTGAAGCTTTCTTT,CASSPTGLAEAFF
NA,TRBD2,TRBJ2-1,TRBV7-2,TGTGCCAGCACCCCAATAGCGGGGGTTTACAATGAGCAGTTCTTC,CASTPIAGVYNEQFF
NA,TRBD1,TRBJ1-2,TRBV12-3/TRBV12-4,TGTGCCAGCAGTCACCGGACAGGAGTGGGCTACACCTTC,CASSHRTGVGYTF
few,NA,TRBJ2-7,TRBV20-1,TGCAGTGCTAGGGGCCTCCCCAACAGGGCAGGGCTGAGCTCCTACGAGCAGTACTTC,CSARGLPNRAGLSSYEQYF
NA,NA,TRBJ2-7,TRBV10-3,TGTGCCATCAGTGAGTCTCTCCTGGGGGAGCAGTACTTC,CAISESLLGEQYF
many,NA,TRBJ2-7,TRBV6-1,TGTGCCAGCACCCTAGTGCCGGGACGGCAATACTACGAGCAGTACTTC,CASTLVPGRQYYEQYF
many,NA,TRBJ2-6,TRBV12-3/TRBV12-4,TGTGCCAGTCATCAACGACGCGGACTGGTCTCTGGGGCCAACGTCCTGACTTTC,CASHQRRGLVSGANVLTF
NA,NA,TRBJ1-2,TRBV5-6,TGTGCCAGCAGCTTGGCCGGAAGGGGCGAACGGGGCTACACCTTC,CASSLAGRGERGYTF
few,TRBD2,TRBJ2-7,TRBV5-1,TGCGCCAGCAGCGCTAGCGGACGGCTCTACGAGCAGTACTTC,CASSASGRLYEQYF
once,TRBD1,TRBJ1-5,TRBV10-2,TGCGCCAGCAGTGAGGGACAGGGGGCACAGCCCCAGAATTTT,CASSEGQGAQPQNF
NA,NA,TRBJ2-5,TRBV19,TGTGCCAGTAGTATCGGAGGGAACGGAGAGACCCAGTACTTC,CASSIGGNGETQYF
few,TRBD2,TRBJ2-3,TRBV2,TGTGCCAGCAGTGCAAGCGGGAGAAGAGATACGCAGTATTTT,CASSASGRRDTQYF
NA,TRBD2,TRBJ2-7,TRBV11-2,TGTGCCAGCAGCTCGATAAGCGGGAGCTACGAGCAGTACTTC,CASSSISGSYEQYF
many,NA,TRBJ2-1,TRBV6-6,TGTGCCAGCAGTGTCATACTGGGGAATGAGCAGTTCTTC,CASSVILGNEQFF
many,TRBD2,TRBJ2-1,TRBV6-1,TGTGCCAGCACCCCCGCAAGCGGGAGTAATGAGCAGTTCTTC,CASTPASGSNEQFF
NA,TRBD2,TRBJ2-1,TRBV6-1,TGTGCCAGCAGACTAGCGGGGCGCAATGAGCAGTTCTTC,CASRLAGRNEQFF
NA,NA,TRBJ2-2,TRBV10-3,TGTGCCATCAGTGAAAGGGGTACGGGCACCGGGGAGCTGTTTTTT,CAISERGTGTGELFF
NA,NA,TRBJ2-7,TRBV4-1,TGTGCCAGCAGCCAGTACAGGGCTGGGTACGAGCAGTACTTC,CASSQYRAGYEQYF
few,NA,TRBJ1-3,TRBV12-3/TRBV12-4,TGTGCCAGCAGTCCCTCGGGGCTCGGCGGCACCATATATTTT,CASSPSGLGGTIYF
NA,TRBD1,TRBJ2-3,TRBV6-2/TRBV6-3,TGTGCCAGCAGTTACTTTGAGGGGGCCACAGATACGCAGTATTTT,CASSYFEGATDTQYF
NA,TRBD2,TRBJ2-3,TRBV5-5,TGTGCCAGCGGTCTAGCGGGAGGAGATACGCAGTATTTT,CASGLAGGDTQYF
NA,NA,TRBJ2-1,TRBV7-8,TGTGCCAGCAGCTTCCAGGGGTTGAATGAGCAGTTCTTC,CASSFQGLNEQFF
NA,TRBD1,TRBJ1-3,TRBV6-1,TGTGCCAGCAGTGAGACAGGGATCTCTGGAAACACCATATATTTT,CASSETGISGNTIYF
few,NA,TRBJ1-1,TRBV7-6,TGTGCCAGCAGCCTAGGAAGCTCAGGACGTGAAGCTTTCTTT,CASSLGSSGREAFF
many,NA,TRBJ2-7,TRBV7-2,TGTGCCAGCAGCCAAGGGGTCTACGAGCAGTACTTC,CASSQGVYEQYF
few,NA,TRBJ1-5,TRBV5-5,TGTGCCAGCAGCTTGGCAGGCAATAGAGGGCAGCCCCAGCATTTT,CASSLAGNRGQPQHF
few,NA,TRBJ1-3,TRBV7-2,TGTGCCAGCAGTCAAATAGCCACCTCTGGAAACACCATATATTTT,CASSQIATSGNTIYF
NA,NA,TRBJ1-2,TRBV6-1,TGTGCCAGCCAGTATTGGGGCAATCTCATCTTC,CASQYWGNLIF
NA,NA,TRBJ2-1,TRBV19,TGTGCCAGTAGTCCCACTACAGATTCCCCTGAGCAGTTCTTC,CASSPTTDSPEQFF
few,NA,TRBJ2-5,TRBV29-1,TGCAGCGTCAGCTCGGGGGAAGAGACCCAGTACTTC,CSVSSGEETQYF
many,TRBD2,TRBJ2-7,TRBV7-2,TGTGCCAGCAGCTCCCAGCGGGGAGGCGAGCAGTACTTC,CASSSQRGGEQYF
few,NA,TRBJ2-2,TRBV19,TGTGCCAGTAGTTTCTCACCGACGAACACCGGGGAGCTGTTTTTT,CASSFSPTNTGELFF
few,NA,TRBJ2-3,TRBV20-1,TGCAGTGCTCGGACGGGGCCTGGGGATACGCAGTATTTT,CSARTGPGDTQYF
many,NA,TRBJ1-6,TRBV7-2,TGTGCCAGCAGCCTGGGACTGGGGTTTTTATCACCCCTCCACTTT,CASSLGLGFLSPLHF
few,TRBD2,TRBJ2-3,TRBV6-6,TGCTCTATAGCGGGGGACACAGATACGCAGTATTTT,CSIAGDTDTQYF
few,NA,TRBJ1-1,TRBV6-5,TGTGCCAGCAGCCGAGCGCGGGGTGGAACGGAAGCTTTCTTT,CASSRARGGTEAFF
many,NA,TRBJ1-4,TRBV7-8,TGTGCCAGCAGCTTTGGGGTTTCGGGGCTCGGTGAAAAACTGTTTTTT,CASSFGVSGLGEKLFF
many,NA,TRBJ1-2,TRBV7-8,TGTGCCAGCAGCCAGTCCAATCTCCGTGGCTACACCTTC,CASSQSNLRGYTF
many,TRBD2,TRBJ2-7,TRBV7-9,TGTGCCAGCAGCCCCGTGGTAGCGGGAGAAGACGAGCAGTACTTC,CASSPVVAGEDEQYF
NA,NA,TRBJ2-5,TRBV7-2,TGTGCCAGCAGCTTGACGCCTTTCGGGGGCCAAGAGACCCAGTACTTC,CASSLTPFGGQETQYF
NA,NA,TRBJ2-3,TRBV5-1,TGCGCCAGCAGCTCTATGGGCACCACAGATACGCAGTATTTT,CASSSMGTTDTQYF
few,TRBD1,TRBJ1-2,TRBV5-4,TGTGCCAGCGCATCCGACAGGGGCTATGGCTACACCTTC,CASASDRGYGYTF
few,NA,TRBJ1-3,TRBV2,TGTGCCAGCATCCCCCGGGCCACCGAGGCCATATATTTT,CASIPRATEAIYF
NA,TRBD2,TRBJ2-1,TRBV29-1,TGCAGCGTTGTAGCGGGAGGGGCCTACAATGAGCAGTTCTTC,CSVVAGGAYNEQFF
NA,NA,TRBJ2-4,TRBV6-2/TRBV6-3,TGTGCCAGCAGTTACTCAGGGTCTCTCTCTAACATTCAGTACTTC,CASSYSGSLSNIQYF
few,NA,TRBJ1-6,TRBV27,TGTGCCAGCAGTTCCCCCCCCTCACCCCTCCACTTT,CASSSPPSPLHF
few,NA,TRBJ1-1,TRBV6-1,TGTGCCAGCAGCAAACACGGAACGGAAGCTTTCTTT,CASSKHGTEAFF
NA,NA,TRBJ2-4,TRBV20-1,TGCAGTGCTAGAGACCCCAGGCCACGGGGCCGGTTTGCCATTCAGTACTTC,CSARDPRPRGRFAIQYF
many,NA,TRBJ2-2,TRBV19,TGTGCCAGTAGTGTGGATACTAACACCGGGGAGCTGTTTTTT,CASSVDTNTGELFF